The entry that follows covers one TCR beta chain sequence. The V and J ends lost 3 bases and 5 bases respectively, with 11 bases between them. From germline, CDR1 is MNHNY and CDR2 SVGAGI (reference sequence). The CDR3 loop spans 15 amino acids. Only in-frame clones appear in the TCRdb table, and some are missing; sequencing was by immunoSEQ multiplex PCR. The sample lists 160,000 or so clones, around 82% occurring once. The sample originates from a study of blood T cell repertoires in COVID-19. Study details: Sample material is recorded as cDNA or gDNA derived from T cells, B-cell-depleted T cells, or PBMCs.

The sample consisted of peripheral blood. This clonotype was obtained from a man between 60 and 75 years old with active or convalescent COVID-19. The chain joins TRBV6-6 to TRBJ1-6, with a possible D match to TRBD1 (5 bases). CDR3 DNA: TGTGCCAGCAGTTATGGTGTCAGGGATAATTCACCCCTCCACTTT. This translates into CASSYGVRDNSPLHF.